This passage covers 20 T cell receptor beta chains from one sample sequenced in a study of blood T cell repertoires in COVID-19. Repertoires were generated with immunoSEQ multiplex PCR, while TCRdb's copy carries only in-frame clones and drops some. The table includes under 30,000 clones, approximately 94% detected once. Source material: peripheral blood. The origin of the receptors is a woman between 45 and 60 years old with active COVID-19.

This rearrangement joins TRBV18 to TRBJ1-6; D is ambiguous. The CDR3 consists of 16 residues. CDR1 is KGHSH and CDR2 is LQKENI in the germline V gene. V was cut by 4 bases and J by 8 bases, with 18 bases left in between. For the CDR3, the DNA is TGTGCCAGCTCACTCCACGAGGAGGGTCCGGATTCACCCCTCCACTTT. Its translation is CASSLHEEGPDSPLHF. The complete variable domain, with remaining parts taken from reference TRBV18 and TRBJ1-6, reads NAGVMQNPRHLVRRRGQEARLRCSPMKGHSHVYWYRQLPEEGLKFMVYLQKENIIDESGMPKERFSAEFPKEGPSILRIQQVVRGDSAAYFCASSLHEEGPDSPLHFGNGTRLTVT.

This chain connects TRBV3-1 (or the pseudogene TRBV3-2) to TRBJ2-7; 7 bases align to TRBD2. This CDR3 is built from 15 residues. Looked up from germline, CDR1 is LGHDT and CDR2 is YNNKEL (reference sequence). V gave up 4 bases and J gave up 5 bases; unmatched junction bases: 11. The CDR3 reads CASSRWLAGVDEQYF. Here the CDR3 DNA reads TGTGCCAGCAGCCGCTGGTTGGCGGGAGTCGACGAGCAGTACTTC.

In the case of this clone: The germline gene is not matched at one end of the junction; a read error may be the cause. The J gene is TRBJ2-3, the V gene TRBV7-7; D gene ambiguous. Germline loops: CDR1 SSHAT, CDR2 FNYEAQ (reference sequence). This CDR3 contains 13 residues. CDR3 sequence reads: CASSLQSTDTQYF. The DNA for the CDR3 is TGTGCTAGCAGCTTACAGAGCACAGATACGCAGTATTTT.

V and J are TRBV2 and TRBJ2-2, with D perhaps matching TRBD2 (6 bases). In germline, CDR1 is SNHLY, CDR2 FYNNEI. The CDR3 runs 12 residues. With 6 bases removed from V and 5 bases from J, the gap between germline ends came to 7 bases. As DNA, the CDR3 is TGTGCCAGCAGGCGGGGTACCGGGGAGCTGTTTTTT. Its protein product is CASRRGTGELFF.

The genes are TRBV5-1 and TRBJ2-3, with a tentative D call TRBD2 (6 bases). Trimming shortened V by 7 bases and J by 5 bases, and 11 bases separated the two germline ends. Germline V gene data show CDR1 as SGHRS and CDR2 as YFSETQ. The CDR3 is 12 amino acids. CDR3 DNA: TGCGCCAGCGGGCAGGAGGGAGATACGCAGTATTTT. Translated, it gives CASGQEGDTQYF.

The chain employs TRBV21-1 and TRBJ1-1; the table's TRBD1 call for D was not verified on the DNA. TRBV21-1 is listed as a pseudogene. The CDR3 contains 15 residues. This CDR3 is CASSTYDRGDTEAFF. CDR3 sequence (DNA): TGTGCCAGCAGCACGTATGACAGGGGGGACACTGAAGCTTTCTTT.

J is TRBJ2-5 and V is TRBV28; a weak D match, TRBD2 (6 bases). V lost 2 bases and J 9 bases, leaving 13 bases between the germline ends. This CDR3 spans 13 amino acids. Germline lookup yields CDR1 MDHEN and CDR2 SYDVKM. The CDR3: CASSLRSPGAQYF. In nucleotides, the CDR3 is TGTGCCAGCAGTTTAAGGTCCCCGGGGGCCCAGTACTTC.

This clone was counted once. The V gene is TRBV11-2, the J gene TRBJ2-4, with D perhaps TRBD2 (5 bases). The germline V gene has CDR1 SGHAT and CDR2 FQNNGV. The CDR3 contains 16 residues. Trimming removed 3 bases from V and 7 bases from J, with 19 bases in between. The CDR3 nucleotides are TGTGCCAGCAGCTTTACCGTAGCGCCAGGTGTGAACATTCAGTACTTC. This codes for CASSFTVAPGVNIQYF.

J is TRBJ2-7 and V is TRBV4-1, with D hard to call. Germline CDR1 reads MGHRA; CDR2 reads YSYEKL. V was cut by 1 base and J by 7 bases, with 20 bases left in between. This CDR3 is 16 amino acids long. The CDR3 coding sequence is TGCGCCAGCAGCCAAGTAAACCTCGTCTACTACACAGAGCAGTACTTC. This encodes CASSQVNLVYYTEQYF.

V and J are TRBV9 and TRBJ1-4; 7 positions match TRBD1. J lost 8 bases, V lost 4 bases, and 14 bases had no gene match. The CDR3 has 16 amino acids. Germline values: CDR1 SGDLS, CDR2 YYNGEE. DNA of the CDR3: TGTGCCAGCAGCCCCAGACAGGGAAGGGGGGAAGAAAAACTGTTTTTT. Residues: CASSPRQGRGEEKLFF.

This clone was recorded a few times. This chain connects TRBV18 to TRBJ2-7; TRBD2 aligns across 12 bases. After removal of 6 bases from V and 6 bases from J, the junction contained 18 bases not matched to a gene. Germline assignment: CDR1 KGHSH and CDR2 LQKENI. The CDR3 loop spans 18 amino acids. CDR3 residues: CASSLTSGSAGKRAEQYF. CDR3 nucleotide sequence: TGTGCCAGCTCTTTGACTAGCGGGAGTGCAGGGAAAAGGGCCGAGCAGTACTTC.

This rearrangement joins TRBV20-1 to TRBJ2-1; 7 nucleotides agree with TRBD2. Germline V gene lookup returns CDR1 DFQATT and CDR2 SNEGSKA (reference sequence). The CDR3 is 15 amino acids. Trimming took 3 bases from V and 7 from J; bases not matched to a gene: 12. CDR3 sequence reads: CSASPRGSYGNEQFF. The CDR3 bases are TGCAGTGCTAGTCCGCGGGGGAGTTATGGAAATGAGCAGTTCTTC.

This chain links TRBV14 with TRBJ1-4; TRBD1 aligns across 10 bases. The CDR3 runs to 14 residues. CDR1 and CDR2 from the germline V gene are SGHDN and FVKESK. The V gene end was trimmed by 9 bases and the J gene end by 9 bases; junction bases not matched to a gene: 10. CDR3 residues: CASTSSGQGKKLFF. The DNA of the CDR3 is TGTGCCAGTACTTCGTCGGGACAGGGGAAAAAACTGTTTTTT.

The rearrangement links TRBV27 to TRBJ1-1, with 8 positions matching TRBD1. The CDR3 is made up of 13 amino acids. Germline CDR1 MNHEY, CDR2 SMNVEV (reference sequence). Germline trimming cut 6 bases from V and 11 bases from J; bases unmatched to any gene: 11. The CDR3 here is CASSPGQGRGAFF. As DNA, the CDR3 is TGTGCCAGCAGCCCTGGACAGGGCCGTGGGGCTTTCTTT.

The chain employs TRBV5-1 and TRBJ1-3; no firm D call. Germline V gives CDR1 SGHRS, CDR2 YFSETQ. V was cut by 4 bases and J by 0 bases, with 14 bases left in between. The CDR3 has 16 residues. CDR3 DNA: TGCGCCAGCAGCCGGGAGGGCTGGGTCTCTGGAAACACCATATATTTT. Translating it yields CASSREGWVSGNTIYF.

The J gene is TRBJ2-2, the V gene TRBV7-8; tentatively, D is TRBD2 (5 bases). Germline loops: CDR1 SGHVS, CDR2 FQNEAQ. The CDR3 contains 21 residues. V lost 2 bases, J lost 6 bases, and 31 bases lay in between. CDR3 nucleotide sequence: TGTGCCAGCAGCTTACCCAATCGGGCTAGAAGCGGAGCCCGAGGAGCCGGGGAGCTGTTTTTT. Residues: CASSLPNRARSGARGAGELFF.

The CDR3 nucleotides are TGTGCCAGCAGTCTGTATAGTTCCCAAGAGACCCAGTACTTC. Protein: CASSLYSSQETQYF. The V call is TRBV27, the J call TRBJ2-5; D gene uncertain. The CDR3 contains 14 residues. Deletions cut 5 bases from V and 1 base from J, with 11 bases between. Per germline, CDR1 MNHEY and CDR2 SMNVEV (reference sequence).

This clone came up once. DNA for the CDR3: TGTGCCAGCAGTGAAAGGACAGGGGGTACGGAGACCCAGTACTTC. Its translation is CASSERTGGTETQYF. V gene TRBV25-1 combines with J gene TRBJ2-5, with 10 bases lining up with TRBD1. This CDR3 comprises 15 residues. CDR1 is MGHDK, CDR2 SYGVNS, per germline. V trimming: 2 bases; J trimming: 5 bases; junction bases outside the gene matches: 5.

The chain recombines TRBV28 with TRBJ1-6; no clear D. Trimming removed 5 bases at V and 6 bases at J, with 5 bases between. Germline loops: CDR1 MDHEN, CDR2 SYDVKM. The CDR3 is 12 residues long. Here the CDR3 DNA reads TGTGCCAGCAGTCGGTCTAATTCACCCCTCCACTTT. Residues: CASSRSNSPLHF. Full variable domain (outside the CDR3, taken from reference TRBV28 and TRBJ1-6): DVKVTQSSRYLVKRTGEKVFLECVQDMDHENMFWYRQDPGLGLRLIYFSYDVKMKEKGDIPEGYSVSREKKERFSLILESASTNQTSMYLCASSRSNSPLHFGNGTRLTVT.

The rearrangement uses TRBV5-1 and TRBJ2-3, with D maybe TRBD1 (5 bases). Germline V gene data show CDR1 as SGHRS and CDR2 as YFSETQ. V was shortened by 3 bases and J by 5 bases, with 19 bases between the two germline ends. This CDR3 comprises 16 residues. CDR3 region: CASSSLDIGAGDTQYF. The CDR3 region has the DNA TGCGCCAGCAGCTCATTAGACATTGGGGCCGGAGATACGCAGTATTTT.